The clone carrying this T cell receptor beta chain was counted a few times. What it recognizes is unknown. A junction end diverges from the germline sequence, so it may reflect a read error. The data stem from a study of response to subunit inactivated influenza vaccine. Study results and caveats: T cells newly recruited by each seasonal influenza vaccination are few, the authors suggested.

TCRdb used MiXCR to reprocess the RT-PCR reads, holding one entry per CDR3 protein. This sample has 500,000 to 550,000 distinct CDR3 sequences; approximately 24% occur once, and the top ten carry about 2.8%. The CDR3 has 14 amino acids. CDR1 SGHTS and CDR2 YDEGEE come from the germline V gene. This sample was also put to use in a study of T cells expressing NK-cell markers. According to that study: For TCR beta, cDNA was produced by 5'RACE template switching with UMIs. It was from sorted CD3+CD56+NKG2C+, CD3+CD56+NKG2C- and CD3+CD56-NKG2C+ T cells that TCR beta repertoires came. Within the sequenced cohort of eight donors, seven exhibited HCMV seropositivity and one was seronegative. In several experiments, an anti-gamma-delta TCR antibody restricted sorting to alpha-beta TCR T cells.

This clonotype was sampled from a man between 45 and 60 years old who received an inactivated influenza vaccine. The chain is built from TRBV5-8 and TRBJ2-7, with 7 bases matching TRBD1. Sample: CD4+ T cells sorted from PBMCs, taken approximately 12 days after vaccination. This chain's CDR3 is CASSLEFSTTGDLF. CDR3 sequence (DNA): TGTGCCAGCAGCTTGGAGTTTAGTACTACAGGGGATCTCTTC.